Included here is one T cell receptor (beta chain) sequence, with context. This clone's antigen is unknown. The input lacks base qualities; no much larger clone sits a single base away. These data originate in a study of cytomegalovirus exposure and HLA in healthy donors (dated by TCRdb to about 2017). Regarding the study in general: According to a later analysis, one platform produced both the roughly 130 validation repertoires and the roughly 640 repertoires of the first cohort. The study was designed to test whether signatures of past pathogen exposure could be identified by cataloging public T cell receptors. Besides the first cohort of under 700 subjects, a separate validation cohort made up of some 110 different subjects was used. High-throughput TCR immunosequencing, statistical association of individual TCRs with disease status, and machine learning were combined to predict cytomegalovirus infection status.

The study at large found these results: Most TCR sequences were seen in very few donors, while some public TCRs were found in many individuals. Subsequent analysis determined that TCRs grouped into clusters in the first cohort also showed a tendency toward co-occurrence across the 130 or so validation repertoires, and 94% of cluster scores exceeded 0. A total of 150 or so TCR beta chains were listed by the study as associated with cytomegalovirus. Cytomegalovirus status was reported to be diagnosed by the classifier with high specificity and sensitivity in both the original and validation cohorts. The authors suggested that the approach could potentially be generalized to other disease states and immunological phenotypes. All 130 or so repertoires were used to score co-occurrence in the validation cohort in a later analysis, because that analysis had no HLA typing for the cohort. In vitro tests confirmed that a few of the cytomegalovirus-associated TCR beta chains recognize cytomegalovirus antigens.

The donors were included in the validation cohort of over a hundred subjects, a group kept apart from the approximately 700-subject first cohort. The CDR3 goes from the cysteine to the phenylalanine over 15 residues. Of all the DNA, just the CDR3 is kept, 45 bases in frame from base 1. Trimming accounts for 2 bases at V and 7 bases at J, while the number of junction bases matched to no gene is 2. CDR1 is given as KGHSH and CDR2 as LQKENI, both from the germline V gene. Library prep was done by the immunoSEQ multiplex PCR assay. From the authors' description of their analysis: A statistical classification framework was built to diagnose cytomegalovirus status from the catalog of TCR beta chain sequences. What TCRdb holds here is the immuneACCESS table cut down to in-frame rearrangements. Part of the clones is not present; checked against another copy, under half of the missing clones reflect an unresolved V gene, and the others are unexplained. The V and J calls and clone size were taken over from that table, and D and trimming were inferred from the DNA. The sample includes some 110,000 clones, with 80% to 90% observed a single time. The ten largest clones add up to 4% to 5.5% of the sample.

This receptor chain uses TRBV18 and TRBJ1-6; TRBD1 matches 10 bases in the middle. Sequencing used PBMCs. The receptor was isolated from a young man in good health and CMV-seropositive. The CDR3 corresponds to CASSPGTGANSPLHF. The sequence in DNA is TGTGCCAGCTCACCAGGGACAGGGGCGAATTCACCCCTCCACTTT.